The entry below gives a single T cell receptor (beta chain) sequence along with its context. These data come from a study of blood T cell repertoires in COVID-19. About the research overall: Sources were T cells, B-cell-depleted T cells, or PBMCs; the material itself was cDNA or gDNA.

Profiling relied on immunoSEQ multiplex PCR, and the TCRdb table lists in-frame clones only, not all of them. Among some 200,000 clones, nearly 90% were seen once, and the ten largest hold around 12%. The V gene's germline CDR1 is SGHRS and CDR2 YFSETQ. Between the trimmed V and J ends, which lost 0 bases and 7 bases, there was a span of 5 bases. The CDR3 has 13 residues. The rearrangement uses TRBV5-1 and TRBJ1-6; no firm D call. Sequenced sample: peripheral blood. This TCR derives from a woman under 30 who had recovered from COVID-19. Here the CDR3 reads CASSLALNSPLHF. CDR3 in DNA: TGCGCCAGCAGCTTGGCCTTAAATTCACCCCTCCACTTT.